This TCR beta chain was captured by sequencing in a study of T cell responses to AZD1222 COVID-19 vaccine (dated by TCRdb to about 2021). About the investigation overall: AZD1222 recipients with second doses at about 4 weeks or about 12 weeks were pooled, because spike-specific TCR depth and breadth did not differ between schedules. TCR sequencing covered some 250 trial participants: 200 to 220 given two doses of AZD1222 and approximately 26 given two doses of MenACWY control vaccine. Enrollment into the trials was organized by age into subgroups of 18-55, 56-69 and 70-plus years, and those subgroups contained roughly 150, 30 and 60 TCR-sequenced participants, respectively. Broad study findings and their caveats: In the small 56-69-year group, the increase in depth fell short of significance, most likely because of low power. Most participants were white British and females outnumbered males, and the authors suggested that clonal diversity may have been underestimated. Because no day 14 peak-response samples were available, repertoires were characterized only after the peak T cell response. The whole spike protein was spanned by vaccine-associated CD4 TCRs, and dominant responses were seen in regions 160-218 and 743-854. A significant rise in spike-specific TCR breadth and depth was observed after two AZD1222 doses relative to day 0 and relative to MenACWY recipients. Nearly half of unique spike-specific TCRs reportedly recognized epitopes outside regions mutated in the B.1.351 and B.1.1.7 variants. Conclusions about previously exposed vaccinees were limited because only a handful of AZD1222 recipients were SARS-CoV-2 seropositive at baseline.

The intended sense of this specimen's time point label: baseline before first vaccination. The vaccinee samples were drawn from two UK trials, COV001 and COV002, one of which was a single-blind randomized controlled phase 2/3 trial testing AZD1222 (ChAdOx1 nCoV-19) in healthy adults. For TCRbeta chain sequencing, PBMC samples were collected from trial participants at day 0 and at day 28 after the second dose. As regards this clone: Its antigen remains undetermined. One base away there is no much larger clone; base qualities are not given.

The CDR3 regions of human TCRbeta chains were subjected to immunosequencing. As for how the authors treated the data: Repertoire TCRs were matched against a reference library of SARS-CoV-2-specific TCRs generated with the MIRA antigen-specificity platform. Breadth was defined as the fraction of unique TCRs that were SARS-CoV-2-associated, and depth was defined as the fraction of total T cells that were SARS-CoV-2-associated. Using the MIRA data, each spike-specific TCR was assigned both to the spike region to which the TCR was reactive and to a CD4 or CD8 class. Log10-transformed breadth and depth values were compared by one-way ANOVA with Sidak's multiple comparisons tests. Entries here come from immuneACCESS through TCRdb and include only in-frame sequences with V and J called. Some clones fail to appear in such tables; in the studies checked, an unresolved V gene covers under half of the shortfall, and the cause of the remainder is unknown. V and J calls and clone size are given by that table; D and trimming were obtained from the DNA. This sample gives around 100,000 clones in total; more than 75% of them show up just once. The top ten clonotypes cover about 15% of the sample.

The sequence was collected from an adult in good health. Sequenced here: peripheral blood, sampled on day 0 of AZD1222 vaccination.

The sequenced DNA: TGCGCCAGCAGCTTGGGCGTGGACCGTGGCACCGGGGAGCTGTTTTTT. Translation gives CASSLGVDRGTGELFF. This receptor chain uses TRBV5-1 and TRBJ2-2; no D gene can be assigned with confidence. The germline V gene supplies CDR1 SGHRS and CDR2 YFSETQ. The trim is 0 bases for V and 4 bases for J, with a gap of 13 bases between the germline ends. The CDR3 contains 16 residues, cysteine and phenylalanine counted. CDR3 DNA only is kept here, 48 bases in frame from base 1.